The present T cell receptor (beta chain) was sequenced within a study of CD8 T cells in ankylosing spondylitis (TCRdb year 2017). For the study in its entirety: To find TCR variants linked to disease, the study profiled T cell receptor beta repertoires in ankylosing spondylitis patients and healthy donors. In total, the full study cohort was made up of nearly 110 healthy donors and 25 or so ankylosing spondylitis patients. Peripheral blood was sampled, and synovial fluid was also collected from ankylosing spondylitis patients. Findings and caveats that apply to the study as a whole: A CD8+ phenotype was shown by the disease-linked clones, which were found at relatively low frequencies in peripheral blood. Some of the motif variants had been reported before in the synovial fluid and blood of reactive arthritis patients, a finding that suggests common disease-initiation mechanisms. Significant enrichment of the disease-linked clones was reported in matched synovial fluid samples from ankylosing spondylitis patients. Blood from ankylosing spondylitis patients appeared to be characterized by a TCR beta motif composed of eight highly homologous amino acid variants.

Sequencing was carried out with an Illumina HiSeq 2500. TCR beta libraries were prepared by quantitative 5'-RACE with molecular barcodes. The authors' pipeline ran thus. A new computational method based on a probabilistic model of VDJ rearrangement was used to identify disease-linked TCR variants. TCRdb reprocessing: public reads trimmed at Q25 with fastp, clones called with MiXCR, in-frame beta chains kept. All rows with the same CDR3 protein become a single entry with the most common DNA and genes. TCRdb's processing, not the authors', yielded these V and J calls. This sample gives around 280,000 distinct CDR3 sequences in total; over 15% of them show up just once. The ten largest clones take up less than 9% of the sample. There are 15 amino acids in the CDR3, from cysteine to phenylalanine inclusive. The kept DNA is CDR3 alone, 45 bases in frame from the first base. V is cut by 4 bases and J by 8 bases, and the space between the germline ends is 21 bases. The CDR1 and CDR2 encoded by the germline V gene (reference sequence) are SGHKS and YYEKEE.

In this sample, this clonotype turned up a few times. Its antigen target is currently unknown. No much larger clone is present one base from it, and per-base qualities are unavailable. The sequence derives from a male donor with ankylosing spondylitis or in good health (not recorded which). Sequencing used blood, either unsorted or a sorted T cell fraction (not recorded which). The chain is made from TRBV5-5 and TRBJ1-2; possibly the D gene is TRBD1, per 6 matching bases. CDR3 reads: CASSPTIGGLGGYTF. The nucleotides are TGTGCCAGCAGCCCAACGATCGGGGGCCTAGGGGGCTACACCTTC.